These 24 T cell receptor beta chains share one sample of origin, sequenced in a study of T cell repertoires in cytomegalovirus infection. TCRdb fed the reads into MiXCR, producing one record per CDR3 protein. The repertoire includes more than 150,000 distinct CDR3 sequences, about a quarter of them detected once, and approximately 9.9% sits in the top ten. Material for sequencing was PBMCs. The receptors here all came from a human donor in good health (CMV status not recorded). Some clones in this sample may be carry-over from other donors' samples.

This chain links TRBV7-8 with TRBJ1-5, with D possibly being TRBD1 (6 bases). The CDR3 spans 16 residues. Deletions cut 4 bases from V and 0 bases from J, with 13 bases between. Looked up from germline, CDR1 is SGHVS and CDR2 is FQNEAQ. Written as DNA, the CDR3 is TGTGCCAGCAGCTCATTAAGGGACAATAGCAATCAGCCCCAGCATTTT. Its protein product is CASSSLRDNSNQPQHF.

The sample holds many counts of this clonotype. The V call is TRBV7-2, the J call TRBJ2-1; the match to TRBD2 covers 15 bases. This CDR3 is 16 amino acids long. V lost 6 bases to trimming and J lost 8 bases; unmatched junction nucleotides: 8. Germline loops: CDR1 SGHTA, CDR2 FQGNSA. CDR3 in amino acids: CASSPPGLAGGYEQFF. DNA for the CDR3: TGTGCCAGCAGTCCACCGGGACTAGCGGGAGGATATGAGCAGTTCTTC.

V gene TRBV3-1 combines with J gene TRBJ2-4; possible D gene TRBD2, 5 bases. Germline lookup yields CDR1 LGHDT and CDR2 YNNKEL (reference sequence). With 2 bases removed from V and 7 bases from J, the gap between germline ends came to 12 bases. This CDR3 contains 14 residues. This CDR3 reads CASSQRDSRNIQYF. As DNA, the CDR3 is TGTGCCAGCAGCCAACGGGATAGCCGGAACATTCAGTACTTC.

The chain recombines TRBV5-1 with TRBJ2-7, with 12 bases aligning to TRBD1. After removal of 3 bases from V and 5 bases from J, the junction contained 9 bases not matched to a gene. Germline V gene sequence: CDR1 SGHRS, CDR2 YFSETQ. There are 16 residues in the CDR3. CDR3 region: CASSSHLGTGGNEQYF. The DNA for the CDR3 is TGCGCCAGCAGCTCTCACCTCGGGACAGGGGGCAACGAGCAGTACTTC.

J is TRBJ1-2 and V is TRBV28, with D maybe TRBD1 (6 bases). Germline CDR1 reads MDHEN; CDR2 reads SYDVKM. The CDR3 contains 15 residues. V lost 3 bases and J lost 9, with 20 bases in between. The CDR3 sequence is CASSFGGTLNSRYTF. CDR3 nucleotides: TGTGCCAGCAGTTTCGGGGGCACTCTAAACTCTCGCTACACCTTC.

Judged by abundance, this clonotype is medium-sized (0.01 to 0.1%). The DNA for the CDR3 is TGTGCCAGCAGCGCTGGGACAGGGGGCGGGTACGAGCAGTACTTC. It yields the protein CASSAGTGGGYEQYF. The chain is built from TRBV7-2 and TRBJ2-7; 12 bases align to TRBD1. Trimming at V came to 5 bases and at J to 4 bases, leaving 6 bases not matched to a gene. The germline V gene encodes CDR1 SGHTA and CDR2 FQGNSA. The CDR3 is 15 residues long.

This clonotype was seen a few times. The chain employs TRBV12-3 or TRBV12-4 and TRBJ2-2; D unresolved. With 2 bases removed from V and 4 bases from J, the gap between germline ends came to 8 bases. The CDR3 totals 14 residues. The CDR3 reads CASSLIQSTGELFF. The DNA for the CDR3 is TGTGCCAGCAGTTTAATTCAGAGCACCGGGGAGCTGTTTTTT.

This clonotype was counted at least ten times. The CDR3 protein is CASSYAQGSHSPLHF. The CDR3, as DNA: TGTGCCAGCAGTTACGCTCAGGGTTCGCATTCACCCCTCCACTTT. This chain joins TRBV6-5 and TRBJ1-6, with TRBD1 as a possible D gene (5 bases). This CDR3 is built from 15 residues. V shed 2 bases and J shed 8 bases, with 13 bases lying between them. The germline V gene has CDR1 MNHEY and CDR2 SVGAGI.

This chain links TRBV6-2 or TRBV6-3 with TRBJ2-5; TRBD2 matches 10 bases. This CDR3 spans 15 amino acids. Germline values: CDR1 MNHEY, CDR2 SVGEGT. V lost 2 bases and J lost 7; bases outside the gene matches: 7. In nucleotides, the CDR3 is TGTGCCAGCAGTTACCCTACTAGCGGGATCGGGACCCAGTACTTC. Translating gives CASSYPTSGIGTQYF.

The chain recombines TRBV7-3 with TRBJ2-1, with TRBD2 identical over 11 bases. Germline V gives CDR1 SGHTA, CDR2 FQGTGA. V gave up 5 bases and J gave up 9 bases; unmatched junction bases: 9. The CDR3 totals 15 residues. CDR3 bases: TGTGCCAGCAGCGCCACTAGCGGGAGTTCGCGTGAGCAGTTCTTC. Encoded protein: CASSATSGSSREQFF.

This clonotype was counted many times. The chain couples TRBV7-2 to TRBJ2-2; D ambiguous. V was trimmed by 0 bases and J by 1 base, leaving 3 bases between them. The germline V gene encodes CDR1 SGHTA and CDR2 FQGNSA. CDR3 length: 14 residues. CDR3 in amino acids: CASSLALNTGELFF. CDR3 sequence (DNA): TGTGCCAGCAGCTTAGCCTTGAACACCGGGGAGCTGTTTTTT.

The sample holds many counts of this clonotype. One end of the junction fails to match germline, which may point to a read error. As DNA, the CDR3 is TGTGCTAGCAGCTTGGGACTAGCGGGAGATGAGCAGTTCTTC. Its translation: CASSLGLAGDEQFF. The chain joins TRBV7-7 to TRBJ2-1; TRBD2 matches 14 bases. Germline assignment: CDR1 SSHAT and CDR2 FNYEAQ (reference sequence). This CDR3 region has 14 residues. Based on the CDR3 plus reference TRBV7-7 and TRBJ2-1, the full variable domain is GAGVSQSPRYKVTKRGQDVTLRCDPISSHATLYWYQQALGQGPEFLTYFNYEAQPDKSGLPSDRFSAERPEGSISTLTIQRTEQRDSAMYRCASSLGLAGDEQFFGPGTRLTVL.

The rearrangement links TRBV2 to TRBJ1-6, with D unresolved. The germline V gene encodes CDR1 SNHLY and CDR2 FYNNEI. V lost 6 bases to trimming and J lost 6 bases, with 15 bases between them. CDR3 length: 15 residues. The DNA of the CDR3 is TGTGCCAGCAGCAGAGAAGGCGGGAGTAATTCACCCCTCCACTTT. This codes for CASSREGGSNSPLHF. Using reference TRBV2 and TRBJ1-6 for the parts outside the CDR3, the full variable domain is EPEVTQTPSHQVTQMGQEVILRCVPISNHLYFYWYRQILGQKVEFLVSFYNNEISEKSEIFDDQFSVERPDGSNFTLKIRSTKLEDSAMYFCASSREGGSNSPLHFGNGTRLTVT.

V is TRBV20-1 and J is TRBJ2-5; TRBD2 might be the D (9 bases). The CDR3 is 16 amino acids. The germline V and J ends were trimmed by 6 bases and 4 bases, with 24 bases remaining between them. Germline V gives CDR1 DFQATT, CDR2 SNEGSKA (reference sequence). In DNA form, the CDR3 reads TGCAGTGCCAGGGGGCGGAGACCGGGACTAGCAGAGACCCAGTACTTC. Translated: CSARGRRPGLAETQYF.

This clonotype showed up just a few times. V gene TRBV19 combines with J gene TRBJ1-2; D unresolved. Germline V gene sequence: CDR1 LNHDA, CDR2 SQIVND (reference sequence). The germline V and J ends were trimmed by 4 bases and 4 bases, with 10 bases remaining between them. This CDR3 has 13 residues. CDR3 nucleotides: TGTGCCAGTAGTAAAAGGGATGGCTATGGCTACACCTTC. It is translated as CASSKRDGYGYTF.

V usage is TRBV27 and J usage is TRBJ1-6, with 10 bases fitting TRBD1. This CDR3 is 17 amino acids long. Germline V gene data show CDR1 as MNHEY and CDR2 as SMNVEV (reference sequence). Trimming at V came to 5 bases and at J to 7 bases, leaving 11 bases not matched to a gene. DNA of the CDR3: TGTGCCAGCAGTCCGACCGGGACAGGGGTTCCAAATTCACCCCTCCACTTT. It translates to CASSPTGTGVPNSPLHF.

The rearrangement links TRBV28 to TRBJ1-1, with D hard to call. This CDR3 contains 13 residues. The germline V gene encodes CDR1 MDHEN and CDR2 SYDVKM. The V and J ends lost 6 bases and 4 bases respectively, with 12 bases between them. DNA of the CDR3: TGTGCCAGCAGCCCGTTCGTTAGCACTGAAGCTTTCTTT. As protein: CASSPFVSTEAFF.

The chain is built from TRBV9 and TRBJ1-3, with 9 bases aligning to TRBD1. Trimming removed 0 bases from V and 5 bases from J; junction bases left unmatched: 6. The CDR3 runs to 16 residues. Germline V lookup: CDR1 SGDLS, CDR2 YYNGEE. This chain's CDR3 is CASSVEGTGSRNTIYF. The DNA of the CDR3 is TGTGCCAGCAGCGTAGAAGGGACAGGGAGCAGAAACACCATATATTTT.

V is TRBV7-2 and J is TRBJ1-2; TRBD1 might be the D (5 bases). V was trimmed by 7 bases and J by 7 bases, leaving 22 bases between them. CDR3 length: 15 amino acids. Germline V lookup: CDR1 SGHTA, CDR2 FQGNSA. Here the CDR3 reads CASNAFLTDIGGYTF. The CDR3 nucleotides read TGTGCCAGCAACGCCTTCTTAACGGACATCGGTGGCTACACCTTC.

The V call is TRBV5-4, the J call TRBJ2-7; the D is unclear. Trimming took off 3 bases at V and 0 bases at J, with 7 bases between the two ends. CDR3 size: 13 residues. CDR1 is SGHNT and CDR2 is YYREEE in the germline V gene (reference sequence). The CDR3 DNA reads as TGTGCCAGCAGCTCCCCTCCCTCCTACGAGCAGTACTTC. Amino acid sequence: CASSSPPSYEQYF.

The chain links TRBV29-1 to TRBJ2-7; D is unresolved. This CDR3 region has 12 residues. The V gene lost 4 bases and the J gene lost 3 bases, with 10 bases spanning the gap. In germline, CDR1 is SQVTM, CDR2 ANQGSEA. The CDR3 loop is CSVVGVDYEQYF. CDR3 in DNA: TGCAGCGTTGTGGGCGTAGACTACGAGCAGTACTTC.

The chain links TRBV7-2 to TRBJ2-2; D unclear. Germline V CDR1 and CDR2: SGHTA, FQGNSA. The CDR3 consists of 15 residues. Between the trimmed V and J ends, which lost 1 base and 6 bases, there was a span of 12 bases. CDR3 loop: CASSLVSTTPGELFF. CDR3 sequence (DNA): TGTGCCAGCAGCTTAGTTTCGACGACACCCGGGGAGCTGTTTTTT.

The J gene is TRBJ1-1, the V gene TRBV7-6, with D unclear. V lost 1 base, J lost 0 bases, and 12 bases lay in between. Germline-derived CDR1 and CDR2 are SGHVS and FNYEAQ. CDR3 length: 16 residues. Here the CDR3 reads CASSLGSRTMNTEAFF. The CDR3 coding sequence is TGTGCCAGCAGCTTAGGAAGCAGGACCATGAACACTGAAGCTTTCTTT.

In its sample, this clonotype was seen once. The CDR3 DNA reads as TGTGCCTGGACTTCTGGATATAATTCACCCCTCCACTTT. Amino acids: CAWTSGYNSPLHF. The genes are TRBV30 and TRBJ1-6; D is unclear. The CDR3 spans 13 residues. Germline V lookup: CDR1 GTSNPN, CDR2 SVGIG (reference sequence). Deletions cut 4 bases from V and 4 bases from J, with 8 bases between. The full variable domain, completed using reference TRBV30 and TRBJ1-6, is SQTIHQWPATLVQPVGSPLSLECTVEGTSNPNLYWYRQAAGRGLQLLFYSVGIGQISSEVPQNLSASRPQDRQFILSSKKLLLSDSGFYLCAWTSGYNSPLHFGNGTRLTVT.